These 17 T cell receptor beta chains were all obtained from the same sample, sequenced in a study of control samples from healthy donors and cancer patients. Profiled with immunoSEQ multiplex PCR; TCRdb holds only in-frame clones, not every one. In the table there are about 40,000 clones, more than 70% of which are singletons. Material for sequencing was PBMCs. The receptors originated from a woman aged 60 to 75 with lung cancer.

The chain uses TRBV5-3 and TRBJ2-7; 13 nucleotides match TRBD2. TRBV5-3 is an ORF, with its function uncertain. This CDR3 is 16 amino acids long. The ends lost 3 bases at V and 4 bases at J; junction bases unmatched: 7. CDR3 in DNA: TGTGCCAGAAGCTGGGCAACTAGCGGGAGGGTGTACGAGCAGTACTTC. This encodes CARSWATSGRVYEQYF.

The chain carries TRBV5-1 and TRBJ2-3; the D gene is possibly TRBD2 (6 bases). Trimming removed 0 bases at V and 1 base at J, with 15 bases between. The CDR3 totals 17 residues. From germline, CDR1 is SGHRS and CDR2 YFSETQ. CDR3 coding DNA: TGCGCCAGCAGCTTGGGGGTTAGCGGACTCGGCACAGATACGCAGTATTTT. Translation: CASSLGVSGLGTDTQYF. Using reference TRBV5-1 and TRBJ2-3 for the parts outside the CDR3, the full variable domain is KAGVTQTPRYLIKTRGQQVTLSCSPISGHRSVSWYQQTPGQGLQFLFEYFSETQRNKGNFPGRFSGRQFSNSRSEMNVSTLELGDSALYLCASSLGVSGLGTDTQYFGPGTRLTVL.

The CDR3 DNA follows: TGTGCCTGGAGTACAGACAGGGAGCTATTCACCCTCCACTTT. It specifies CAWSTDRELFTLHF. This chain uses TRBV30 with TRBJ1-6; 7 bases are shared with TRBD1. J was trimmed by 14 bases and V by 2 bases; bases with no gene match: 12. The CDR3 runs 14 residues. Germline CDR1 and CDR2: GTSNPN and SVGIG (reference sequence).

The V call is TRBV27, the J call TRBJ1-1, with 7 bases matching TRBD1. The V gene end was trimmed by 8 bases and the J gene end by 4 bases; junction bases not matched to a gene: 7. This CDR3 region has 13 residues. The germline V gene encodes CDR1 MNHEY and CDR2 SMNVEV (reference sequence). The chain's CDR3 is CASHRGVGTEAFF. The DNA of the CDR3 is TGTGCCAGCCACAGGGGCGTCGGCACTGAAGCTTTCTTT.

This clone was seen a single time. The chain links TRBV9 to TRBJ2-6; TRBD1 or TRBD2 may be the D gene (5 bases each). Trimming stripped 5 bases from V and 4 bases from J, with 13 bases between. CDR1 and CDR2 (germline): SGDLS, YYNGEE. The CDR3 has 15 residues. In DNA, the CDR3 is TGTGCCAGCAGGGCAGGGAGCTCGGGGGCCAACGTCCTGACTTTC. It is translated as CASRAGSSGANVLTF.

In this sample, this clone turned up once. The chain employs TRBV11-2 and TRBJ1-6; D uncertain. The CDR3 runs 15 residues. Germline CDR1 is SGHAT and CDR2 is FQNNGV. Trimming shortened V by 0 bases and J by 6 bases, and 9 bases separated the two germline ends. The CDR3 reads CASSLDRLTNSPLHF. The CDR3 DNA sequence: TGTGCCAGCAGCTTAGATCGACTGACTAATTCACCCCTCCACTTT.

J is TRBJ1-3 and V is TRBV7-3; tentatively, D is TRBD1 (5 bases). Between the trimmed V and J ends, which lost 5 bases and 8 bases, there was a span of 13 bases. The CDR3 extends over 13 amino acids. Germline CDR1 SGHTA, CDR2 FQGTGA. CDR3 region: CASSPMGGDTIYF. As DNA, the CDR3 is TGTGCCAGCAGCCCAATGGGGGGAGACACCATATATTTT.

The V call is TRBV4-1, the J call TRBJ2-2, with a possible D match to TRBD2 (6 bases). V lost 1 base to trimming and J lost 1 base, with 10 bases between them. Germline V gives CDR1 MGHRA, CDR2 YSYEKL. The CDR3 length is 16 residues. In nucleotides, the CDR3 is TGCGCCAGCAGCCAAGTTCTGACTAGGAACACCGGGGAGCTGTTTTTT. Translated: CASSQVLTRNTGELFF.

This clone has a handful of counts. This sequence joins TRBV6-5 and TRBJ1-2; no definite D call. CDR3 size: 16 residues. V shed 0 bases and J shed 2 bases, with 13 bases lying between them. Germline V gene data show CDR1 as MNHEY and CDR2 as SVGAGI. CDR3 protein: CASSYSTLLLNYGYTF. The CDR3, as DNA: TGTGCCAGCAGTTACTCGACCCTACTCCTAAACTATGGCTACACCTTC.

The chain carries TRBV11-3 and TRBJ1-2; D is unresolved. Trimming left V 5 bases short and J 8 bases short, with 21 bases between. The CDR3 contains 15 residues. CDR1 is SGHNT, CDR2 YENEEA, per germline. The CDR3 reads CASSHPHAGVGGYTF. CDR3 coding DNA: TGTGCCAGCAGCCACCCCCACGCAGGAGTAGGAGGCTACACCTTC. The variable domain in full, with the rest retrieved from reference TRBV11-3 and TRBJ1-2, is EAGVVQSPRYKIIEKKQPVAFWCNPISGHNTLYWYLQNLGQGPELLIRYENEEAVDDSQLPKDRFSAERLKGVDSTLKIQPAELGDSAVYLCASSHPHAGVGGYTFGSGTRLTVV.

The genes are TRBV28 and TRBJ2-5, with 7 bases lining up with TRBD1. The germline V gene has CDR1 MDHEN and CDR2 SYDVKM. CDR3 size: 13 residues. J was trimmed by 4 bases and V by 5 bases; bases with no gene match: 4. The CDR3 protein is CASSDRVGETQYF. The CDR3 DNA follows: TGTGCCAGCAGTGACAGGGTGGGAGAGACCCAGTACTTC. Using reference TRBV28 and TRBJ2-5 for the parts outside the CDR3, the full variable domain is DVKVTQSSRYLVKRTGEKVFLECVQDMDHENMFWYRQDPGLGLRLIYFSYDVKMKEKGDIPEGYSVSREKKERFSLILESASTNQTSMYLCASSDRVGETQYFGPGTRLLVL.

This chain's CDR3 is CASSPGRERYEQYF. CDR3 sequence (DNA): TGTGCCAGCAGCCCGGGTAGGGAACGCTACGAGCAGTACTTC. The chain uses TRBV5-5 and TRBJ2-7; no clear D gene. This CDR3 is built from 14 residues. Trimming pared 4 bases from V and 3 bases from J, leaving 14 bases between. Per germline, CDR1 SGHKS and CDR2 YYEKEE (reference sequence). Full variable domain (missing parts from reference TRBV5-5 and TRBJ2-7): DAGVTQSPTHLIKTRGQQVTLRCSPISGHKSVSWYQQVLGQGPQFIFQYYEKEERGRGNFPDRFSARQFPNYSSELNVNALLLGDSALYLCASSPGRERYEQYFGPGTRLTVT.

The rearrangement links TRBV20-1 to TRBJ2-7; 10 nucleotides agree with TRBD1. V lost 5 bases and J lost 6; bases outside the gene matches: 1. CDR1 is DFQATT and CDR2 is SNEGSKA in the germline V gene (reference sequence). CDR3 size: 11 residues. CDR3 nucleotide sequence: TGCAGTGCTGGACAGGGGGTCGAGCAGTACTTC. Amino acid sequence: CSAGQGVEQYF.

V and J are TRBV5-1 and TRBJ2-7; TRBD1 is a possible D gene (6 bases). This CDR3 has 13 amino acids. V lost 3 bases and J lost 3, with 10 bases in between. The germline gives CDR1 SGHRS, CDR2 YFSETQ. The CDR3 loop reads CASSWTANYEQYF. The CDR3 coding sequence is TGCGCCAGCAGCTGGACAGCCAACTACGAGCAGTACTTC.

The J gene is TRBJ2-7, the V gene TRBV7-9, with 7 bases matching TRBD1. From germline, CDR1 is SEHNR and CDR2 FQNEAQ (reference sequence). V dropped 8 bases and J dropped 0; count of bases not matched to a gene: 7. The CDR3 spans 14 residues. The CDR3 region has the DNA TGTGCCAGCGACGGGGACAGACTCTCCTACGAGCAGTACTTC. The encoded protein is CASDGDRLSYEQYF.

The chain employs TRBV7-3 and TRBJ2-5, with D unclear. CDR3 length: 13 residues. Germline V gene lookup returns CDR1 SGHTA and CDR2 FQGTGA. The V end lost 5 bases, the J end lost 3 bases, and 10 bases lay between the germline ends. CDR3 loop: CASSLYSEETQYF. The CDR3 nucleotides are TGTGCCAGCAGCCTATATAGTGAAGAGACCCAGTACTTC.

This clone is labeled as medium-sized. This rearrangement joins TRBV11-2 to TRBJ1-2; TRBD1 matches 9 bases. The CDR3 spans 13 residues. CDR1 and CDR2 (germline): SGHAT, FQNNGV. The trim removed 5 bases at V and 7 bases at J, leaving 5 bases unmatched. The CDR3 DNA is TGTGCCAGCAGCCCCGGGACAGGGTTTGGCTACACCTTC. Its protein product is CASSPGTGFGYTF.